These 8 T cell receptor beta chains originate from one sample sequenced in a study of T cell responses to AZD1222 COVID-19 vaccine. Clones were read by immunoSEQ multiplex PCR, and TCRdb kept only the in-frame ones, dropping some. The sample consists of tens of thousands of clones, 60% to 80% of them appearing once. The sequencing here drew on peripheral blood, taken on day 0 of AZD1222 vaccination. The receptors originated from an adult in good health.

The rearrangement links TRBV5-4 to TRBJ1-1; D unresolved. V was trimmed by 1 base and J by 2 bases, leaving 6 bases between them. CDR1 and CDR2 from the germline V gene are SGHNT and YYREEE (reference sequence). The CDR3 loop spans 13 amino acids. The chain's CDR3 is CASSLYQNTEAFF. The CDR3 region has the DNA TGTGCCAGCAGCTTGTACCAAAACACTGAAGCTTTCTTT. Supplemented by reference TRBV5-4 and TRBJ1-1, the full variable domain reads ETGVTQSPTHLIKTRGQQVTLRCSSQSGHNTVSWYQQALGQGPQFIFQYYREEENGRGNFPPRFSGLQFPNYSSELNVNALELDDSALYLCASSLYQNTEAFFGQGTRLTVV.

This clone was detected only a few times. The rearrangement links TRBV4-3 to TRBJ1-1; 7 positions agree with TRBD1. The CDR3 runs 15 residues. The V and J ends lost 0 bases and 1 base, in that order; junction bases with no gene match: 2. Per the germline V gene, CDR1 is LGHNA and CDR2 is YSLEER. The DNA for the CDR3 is TGCGCCAGCAGCCAAGAGAGGGGGCGGAACACTGAAGCTTTCTTT. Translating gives CASSQERGRNTEAFF.

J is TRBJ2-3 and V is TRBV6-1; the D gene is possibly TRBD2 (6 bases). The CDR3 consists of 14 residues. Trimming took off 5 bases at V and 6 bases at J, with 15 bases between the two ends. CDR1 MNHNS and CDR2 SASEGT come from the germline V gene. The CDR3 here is CASSFPGETDTQYF. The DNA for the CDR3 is TGTGCCAGCAGTTTTCCGGGAGAAACCGATACGCAGTATTTT.

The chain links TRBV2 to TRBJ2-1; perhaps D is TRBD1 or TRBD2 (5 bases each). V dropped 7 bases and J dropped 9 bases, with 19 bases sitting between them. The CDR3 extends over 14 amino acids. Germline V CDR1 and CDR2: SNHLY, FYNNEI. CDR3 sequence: CASIWGRPAGEQFF. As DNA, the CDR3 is TGTGCCAGCATTTGGGGACGCCCGGCCGGTGAGCAGTTCTTC.

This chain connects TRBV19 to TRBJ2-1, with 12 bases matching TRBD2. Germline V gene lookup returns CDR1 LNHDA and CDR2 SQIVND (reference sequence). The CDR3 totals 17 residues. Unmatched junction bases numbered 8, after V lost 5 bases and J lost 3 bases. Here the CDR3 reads CASSPRTSGMDYNEQFF. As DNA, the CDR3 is TGTGCCAGTAGTCCCCGGACTAGCGGGATGGACTACAATGAGCAGTTCTTC. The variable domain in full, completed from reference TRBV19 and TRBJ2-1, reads DGGITQSPKYLFRKEGQNVTLSCEQNLNHDAMYWYRQDPGQGLRLIYYSQIVNDFQKGDIAEGYSVSREKKESFPLTVTSAQKNPTAFYLCASSPRTSGMDYNEQFFGPGTRLTVL.

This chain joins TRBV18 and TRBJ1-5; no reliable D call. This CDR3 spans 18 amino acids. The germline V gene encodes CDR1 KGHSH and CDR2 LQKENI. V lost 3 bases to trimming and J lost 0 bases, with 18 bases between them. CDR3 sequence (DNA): TGTGCCAGCTCACCTTCCTCCGCTACCGTTTATAGCAATCAGCCCCAGCATTTT. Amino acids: CASSPSSATVYSNQPQHF.

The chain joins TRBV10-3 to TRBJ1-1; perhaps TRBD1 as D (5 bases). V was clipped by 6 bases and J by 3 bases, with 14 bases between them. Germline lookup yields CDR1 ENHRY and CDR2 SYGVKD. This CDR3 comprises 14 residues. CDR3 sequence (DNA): TGTGCCATCAGACTCGAGGGAGGGGACACTGAAGCTTTCTTT. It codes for CAIRLEGGDTEAFF.

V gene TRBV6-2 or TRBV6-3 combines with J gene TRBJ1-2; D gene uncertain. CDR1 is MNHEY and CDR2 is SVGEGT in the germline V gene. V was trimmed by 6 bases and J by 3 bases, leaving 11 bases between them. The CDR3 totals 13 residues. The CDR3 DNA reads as TGTGCCAGCAGCCGACCTCAGGACTATGGCTACACCTTC. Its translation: CASSRPQDYGYTF.